The table lists the clone carrying this T cell receptor (beta chain) with many counts. Its cognate antigen is unknown. The study excluded patients with uncontrolled infection, other autoimmune disease, pregnancy or lactation. Using RNA transcripts as the source, TCR beta CDR3 regions were amplified. During a first-round RT-PCR of the TCR CDR3, the HTBI primer set was used. TCRdb re-called the multiplex PCR reads through MiXCR, storing one row per CDR3 protein. The table has some 620,000 distinct CDR3 sequences, about 16% seen once; the top ten hold 3.8%. Trimming shortened V by 5 bases and J by 2 bases, and 13 bases separated the two germline ends. This CDR3 region has 14 residues. In germline, CDR1 is DFQATT, CDR2 SNEGSKA (reference sequence). This sample was taken from a study of T cells in Graves' hyperthyroidism and ophthalmopathy. Study-wide points: In the analysis, a 13 V-J model separated ophthalmopathy from stable hyperthyroidism. Blood also carried most thyroid clonotypes expanded above 0.001.

Sequencing was carried out using blood. The TCR originated in a young woman with Graves' hyperthyroidism. This sequence joins TRBV20-1 and TRBJ2-1, with D possibly matching TRBD2 (6 bases). The CDR3 here is CSARDSDTYNEQFF. The CDR3 nucleotides are TGCAGTGCTCGGGACTCGGACACCTACAATGAGCAGTTCTTC.